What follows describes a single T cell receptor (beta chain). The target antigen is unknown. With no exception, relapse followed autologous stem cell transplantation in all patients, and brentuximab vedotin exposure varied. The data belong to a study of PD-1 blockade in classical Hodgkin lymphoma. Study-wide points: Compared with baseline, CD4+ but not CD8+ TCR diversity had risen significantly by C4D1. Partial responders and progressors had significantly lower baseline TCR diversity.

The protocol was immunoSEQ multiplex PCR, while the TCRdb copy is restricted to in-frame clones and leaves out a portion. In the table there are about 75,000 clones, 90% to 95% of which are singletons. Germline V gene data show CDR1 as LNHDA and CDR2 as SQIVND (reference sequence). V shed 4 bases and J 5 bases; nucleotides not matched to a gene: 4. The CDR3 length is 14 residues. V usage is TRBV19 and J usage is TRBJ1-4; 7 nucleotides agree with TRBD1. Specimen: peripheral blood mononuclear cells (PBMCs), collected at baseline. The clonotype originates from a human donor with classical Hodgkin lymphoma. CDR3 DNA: TGTGCCAGTAGTACCCGGGACAGAAATGAAAAACTGTTTTTT. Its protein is CASSTRDRNEKLFF.